Below, 11 T cell receptor beta chains from the same sample are listed, as sequenced in a study of Graves' ophthalmopathy and Graves' hyperthyroidism. RNA transcripts served as template for amplifying TCR beta CDR3 sequences. The first round was an RT-PCR with HTBI primers, and the second round was a multiplex PCR. In TCRdb, the multiplex PCR reads were re-called with MiXCR into one record per CDR3 protein. The profile shows roughly 400,000 distinct CDR3 sequences, approximately 15% of them singletons. Sequenced sample: peripheral blood. These receptor sequences come from a woman under 30 with stable Graves' hyperthyroidism.

This clonotype appeared a few times. This chain joins TRBV11-2 and TRBJ1-6; TRBD1 is a possible D gene (5 bases). The V end was cut by 4 bases, the J end by 13 bases, with 8 bases between. Germline V gene sequence: CDR1 SGHAT, CDR2 FQNNGV. The CDR3 length is 11 residues. CDR3 bases: TGTGCCAGCAGCTCTCGGGGGCCCCTCCACTTT. This encodes CASSSRGPLHF.

This clonotype appeared many times. The gene calls are TRBV6-2 or TRBV6-3 and TRBJ2-3; TRBD2 matches 7 bases. The trim removed 6 bases at V and 3 bases at J, leaving 3 bases unmatched. CDR1 and CDR2 (germline): MNHEY, SVGEGT. This CDR3 region has 13 residues. The DNA of the CDR3 is TGTGCCAGCAGGCAAGCGGGGACAGATACGCAGTATTTT. This encodes CASRQAGTDTQYF.

The DNA for the CDR3 is TGTGCCAGCAGAGGGACAGGGGGAAATAGCAATCAGCCCCAGCATTTT. Translation: CASRGTGGNSNQPQHF. The chain carries TRBV2 and TRBJ1-5, with 11 nucleotides matching TRBD1. CDR3 length: 16 residues. Germline loops: CDR1 SNHLY, CDR2 FYNNEI. V gave up 6 bases and J gave up 0 bases; unmatched junction bases: 4.

Many counts were recorded for this clonotype. The J gene is TRBJ1-1, the V gene TRBV20-1; D may be TRBD1 (6 bases). V was clipped by 0 bases and J by 5 bases, with 19 bases between them. This CDR3 is 16 amino acids long. Germline CDR1 DFQATT, CDR2 SNEGSKA (reference sequence). The CDR3 sequence is CSAREFLGGAITEAFF. CDR3 in DNA: TGCAGTGCTAGAGAATTCTTGGGGGGCGCGATTACTGAAGCTTTCTTT.

This clonotype was seen at least ten times. The DNA of the CDR3 is TGTGCCAGCAGCTTAACCTCTAGCGGGGGAGAGACCCAGTACTTC. Protein product: CASSLTSSGGETQYF. The V and J genes are TRBV7-3 and TRBJ2-5; 10 nucleotides match TRBD2. This CDR3 spans 15 amino acids. The V gene end was trimmed by 0 bases and the J gene end by 4 bases; junction bases not matched to a gene: 2. Germline assignment: CDR1 SGHTA and CDR2 FQGTGA.

This clonotype was seen ten or more times. The chain uses TRBV7-2 and TRBJ2-4; D is uncertain. The V end was cut by 1 base, the J end by 5 bases, with 6 bases between. Germline V CDR1 and CDR2: SGHTA, FQGNSA. The CDR3 contains 13 residues. CDR3 in amino acids: CASSLGGQNIQYF. CDR3 in DNA: TGTGCCAGCAGCTTAGGAGGCCAAAACATTCAGTACTTC.

The sample holds many counts of this clonotype. The gene calls are TRBV11-2 and TRBJ2-7; D is possibly TRBD1 (7 bases). V lost 0 bases and J lost 2, with 14 bases in between. The germline V gene encodes CDR1 SGHAT and CDR2 FQNNGV. CDR3 length equals 16 residues. As DNA, the CDR3 is TGTGCCAGCAGCTTAGATTTAGCAGGGGGGACCTACGAGCAGTACTTC. Translating gives CASSLDLAGGTYEQYF.

This chain links TRBV7-3 with TRBJ2-2; 7 bases are a match to TRBD2. Germline V lookup: CDR1 SGHTA, CDR2 FQGTGA. The CDR3 length is 18 residues. With V trimmed by 5 bases and J by 0 bases, 12 bases remained unmatched. The CDR3 loop is CASSPTRAGFANTGELFF. The CDR3 DNA follows: TGTGCCAGCAGCCCCACTCGAGCGGGGTTTGCGAACACCGGGGAGCTGTTTTTT.

This clonotype was picked up many times. The chain joins TRBV6-1 to TRBJ1-5; unclear D gene. This CDR3 has 12 amino acids. Germline V gives CDR1 MNHNS, CDR2 SASEGT. The V end lost 3 bases, the J end lost 7 bases, and 7 bases lay between the germline ends. The CDR3 nucleotides are TGTGCCAGCAGTGAGCCCCCCCAGCCCCAGCATTTT. Protein: CASSEPPQPQHF.

This clonotype came up a few times. V is TRBV12-3 or TRBV12-4 and J is TRBJ2-5; 7 nucleotides align to TRBD2. Germline trimming cut 2 bases from V and 5 bases from J; bases unmatched to any gene: 5. The CDR3 covers 14 residues. The CDR3: CASSLNWGGETQYF. As DNA, the CDR3 is TGTGCCAGCAGTTTAAATTGGGGGGGGGAGACCCAGTACTTC.

The genes are TRBV6-1 and TRBJ1-2; D gene uncertain. Germline V gene data show CDR1 as MNHNS and CDR2 as SASEGT. The CDR3 runs to 10 residues. V was trimmed by 8 bases and J by 5 bases, leaving 6 bases between them. The CDR3 loop is CASEGYGYTF. CDR3 in DNA: TGTGCCAGCGAAGGGTATGGCTACACCTTC.